Below are 19 T cell receptor beta chains sequenced from a single sample in a study of response to subunit inactivated influenza vaccine (dated by TCRdb to the late 2010s). The library was produced with RT-PCR. Instrument on record: Illumina HiSeq 2500. TCRdb trimmed public reads at Q25 via fastp, called clones via MiXCR and kept in-frame beta chains. Every distinct CDR3 protein forms one entry, paired with its most common genes and DNA. For this sample there are more than 700,000 distinct CDR3 sequences; around 20% appear just once. The top ten clonotypes cover roughly 10% of the sample. The sample in question was PBMCs from blood, obtained roughly 5 days after vaccination. The receptor source for this set is a man in his fifties who received an inactivated influenza vaccine. Donor details come from another sample of the same person, matched by shared clones.

This rearrangement joins TRBV15 to TRBJ2-7; no clear D gene. Germline V gene lookup returns CDR1 LNHNV and CDR2 YYDKDF (reference sequence). V lost 0 bases to trimming and J lost 4 bases, with 13 bases between them. CDR3 length: 15 amino acids. Here the CDR3 DNA reads TGTGCCACCAGCAGAGATGCAATCTACTCGTACGAGCAGTACTTC. This translates into CATSRDAIYSYEQYF.

This clonotype was detected only a few times. As DNA, the CDR3 is TGTGCCTGGAGCAGGGCAGCTAGCTATGGCTACACCTTC. It is translated as CAWSRAASYGYTF. The chain uses TRBV30 and TRBJ1-2; D perhaps matches TRBD1 (5 bases). Trimming stripped 3 bases from V and 4 bases from J, with 12 bases between. Germline V gene data show CDR1 as GTSNPN and CDR2 as SVGIG (reference sequence). CDR3 length equals 13 residues.

The chain uses TRBV29-1 and TRBJ1-5, with a tentative D call TRBD1 (6 bases). Per the germline V gene, CDR1 is SQVTM and CDR2 is ANQGSEA. The length of the CDR3 is 15 residues. V was trimmed by 4 bases and J by 0 bases, leaving 13 bases between them. CDR3 residues: CSVVFPQGSNQPQHF. CDR3 nucleotide sequence: TGCAGCGTTGTGTTTCCACAGGGTAGCAATCAGCCCCAGCATTTT. The full variable domain, its missing parts supplied by reference TRBV29-1 and TRBJ1-5, is SAVISQKPSRDICQRGTSLTIQCQVDSQVTMMFWYRQQPGQSLTLIATANQGSEATYESGFVIDKFPISRPNLTFSTLTVSNMSPEDSSIYLCSVVFPQGSNQPQHFGDGTRLSIL.

The V and J genes are TRBV4-1 and TRBJ1-6, with no clear D. This CDR3 has 16 residues. Germline V lookup: CDR1 MGHRA, CDR2 YSYEKL. Trimming stripped 0 bases from V and 4 bases from J, with 10 bases between. CDR3 sequence (DNA): TGCGCCAGCAGCCAAGACCGACAAGCATATAATTCACCCCTCCACTTT. Its translation: CASSQDRQAYNSPLHF.

The count of this clonotype is one. J is TRBJ1-1 and V is TRBV7-9; 12 nucleotides align to TRBD1. Germline V gives CDR1 SEHNR, CDR2 FQNEAQ (reference sequence). With 5 bases clipped from V and 4 bases from J, the junction kept 5 bases outside the gene matches. This CDR3 comprises 15 residues. The DNA for the CDR3 is TGTGCCAGCAGCGATCCGGGACAGGGGGCCACTGAAGCTTTCTTT. Amino acid sequence: CASSDPGQGATEAFF.

The rearrangement links TRBV25-1 to TRBJ2-6, with D perhaps matching TRBD1 or TRBD2 (5 bases each). The CDR3 spans 17 residues. In germline, CDR1 is MGHDK, CDR2 SYGVNS. Trimming left V 4 bases short and J 0 bases short, with 13 bases between. The CDR3 sequence is CASSGGVTISGANVLTF. CDR3 nucleotides: TGTGCCAGCAGTGGAGGGGTCACGATCTCTGGGGCCAACGTCCTGACTTTC.

The chain couples TRBV4-2 to TRBJ2-7; 9 bases agree with TRBD1. The V segment lost 1 base and the J segment 3 bases; nucleotides outside the gene matches: 7. The CDR3 loop spans 16 amino acids. In germline, CDR1 is LGHNA, CDR2 YNFKEQ. This chain's CDR3 is CASSQVGGQGDYEQYF. In nucleotides, the CDR3 is TGTGCCAGCAGCCAAGTGGGGGGACAGGGCGACTACGAGCAGTACTTC.

The chain employs TRBV15 and TRBJ2-7; D gene unclear. The germline V gene encodes CDR1 LNHNV and CDR2 YYDKDF (reference sequence). Trimming removed 1 base from V and 2 bases from J, with 6 bases in between. This CDR3 region has 13 residues. In DNA form, the CDR3 reads TGTGCCACCAGCAGAGGCCTTCCCTACGAGCAGTACTTC. Protein: CATSRGLPYEQYF.

This clonotype was observed at least ten times. The J gene is TRBJ1-1, the V gene TRBV5-1, with TRBD1 matching 8 bases. V dropped 3 bases and J dropped 7; count of bases not matched to a gene: 5. This CDR3 spans 13 amino acids. Germline V gene lookup returns CDR1 SGHRS and CDR2 YFSETQ. The CDR3 region has the DNA TGCGCCAGCAGCTCGGGACAGGAAGGTGAAGCTTTCTTT. Translation gives CASSSGQEGEAFF. The whole variable domain, filled in from reference TRBV5-1 and TRBJ1-1, reads KAGVTQTPRYLIKTRGQQVTLSCSPISGHRSVSWYQQTPGQGLQFLFEYFSETQRNKGNFPGRFSGRQFSNSRSEMNVSTLELGDSALYLCASSSGQEGEAFFGQGTRLTVV.

The chain joins TRBV7-2 to TRBJ2-3; weak D call: TRBD1 (6 bases). Trimming shortened V by 4 bases and J by 0 bases, and 17 bases separated the two germline ends. CDR3 length: 17 amino acids. Germline V CDR1 and CDR2: SGHTA, FQGNSA. The CDR3 sequence: CASSSPPGHLSTDTQYF. For the CDR3, the DNA is TGTGCCAGCAGCTCCCCTCCGGGACACCTAAGCACAGATACGCAGTATTTT.

This clonotype was picked up many times. This rearrangement joins TRBV20-1 to TRBJ2-1, with D perhaps matching TRBD2 (5 bases). Germline lookup yields CDR1 DFQATT and CDR2 SNEGSKA (reference sequence). Trimming left V 3 bases short and J 5 bases short, with 5 bases between. The CDR3 has 11 residues. The CDR3 is CSARGDNEQFF. The CDR3, as DNA: TGCAGTGCTAGGGGAGACAATGAGCAGTTCTTC.

The genes are TRBV4-3 and TRBJ1-1, with a tentative D call TRBD1 (5 bases). V was pared by 3 bases and J by 4 bases, with 15 bases between. Germline assignment: CDR1 LGHNA and CDR2 YSLEER. CDR3 length: 15 residues. The CDR3 DNA follows: TGCGCCAGCAGCCACTCCACACAGGTCGGCACTGAAGCTTTCTTT. It translates to CASSHSTQVGTEAFF.

This chain connects TRBV28 to TRBJ2-7; TRBD2 matches 9 bases. The ends lost 10 bases at V and 4 bases at J; junction bases unmatched: 8. In germline, CDR1 is MDHEN, CDR2 SYDVKM. The CDR3 contains 13 residues. The CDR3 DNA is TGTGCCACTCTTAGCGGGAGAAGGTACGAGCAGTACTTC. It yields the protein CATLSGRRYEQYF.

The chain carries TRBV2 and TRBJ2-2; no clear D gene. Per germline, CDR1 SNHLY and CDR2 FYNNEI. The CDR3 runs 15 residues. V was clipped by 6 bases and J by 6 bases, with 17 bases between them. The CDR3 loop is CASSKLSRGPGELFF. CDR3 DNA: TGTGCCAGCAGCAAGCTATCAAGAGGCCCCGGGGAGCTGTTTTTT.

This clonotype was counted a few times. The gene calls are TRBV7-3 and TRBJ1-1; tentatively, D is TRBD1 (5 bases). Germline V gene data show CDR1 as SGHTA and CDR2 as FQGTGA. Trimming pared 5 bases from V and 4 bases from J, leaving 11 bases between. The CDR3 is 13 residues long. The CDR3 here is CASSRDSVTEAFF. Written as DNA, the CDR3 is TGTGCCAGCAGCCGTGACAGTGTCACTGAAGCTTTCTTT.

This clonotype was found a few times. The V gene is TRBV12-3 or TRBV12-4, the J gene TRBJ1-1; 7 nucleotides agree with TRBD1. This CDR3 has 15 amino acids. The V gene end was trimmed by 6 bases and the J gene end by 6 bases; junction bases not matched to a gene: 13. CDR3 amino acids: CASRNTRGSGSEAFF. In nucleotides, the CDR3 is TGTGCCAGCAGGAACACCAGGGGGAGTGGATCTGAAGCTTTCTTT.

This clonotype was observed a handful of times. The gene calls are TRBV4-2 and TRBJ1-1, with D possibly being TRBD1 (6 bases). V was clipped by 6 bases and J by 1 base, with 9 bases between them. In germline, CDR1 is LGHNA, CDR2 YNFKEQ. The CDR3 spans 13 residues. CDR3 protein: CASSQGKNTEAFF. In nucleotides, the CDR3 is TGTGCCAGCAGTCAGGGGAAGAACACTGAAGCTTTCTTT.

V usage is TRBV3-1 and J usage is TRBJ1-6; possible D gene TRBD1, 5 bases. Germline V gene data show CDR1 as LGHDT and CDR2 as YNNKEL (reference sequence). This CDR3 spans 16 amino acids. V lost 1 base to trimming and J lost 9 bases, with 16 bases between them. The CDR3 DNA reads TGTGCCAGCAGCCAAGCCTTACCGGACAACGGTTCACCCCTCCACTTT. Protein: CASSQALPDNGSPLHF.

This clonotype appeared a single time. V usage is TRBV4-2 and J usage is TRBJ2-6; D not certain. Germline V CDR1 and CDR2: LGHNA, YNFKEQ. This CDR3 is 15 amino acids long. Trimming pared 4 bases from V and 3 bases from J, leaving 10 bases between. The CDR3 spells CASSLSFLGANVLTF. CDR3 DNA sequence: TGTGCCAGCAGCCTCTCATTTCTTGGGGCCAACGTCCTGACTTTC.